The 30 T cell receptor beta chains given below trace back to one sample, sequenced in a study of control samples from healthy donors and cancer patients. TCRdb's table, derived via immunoSEQ multiplex PCR, lists solely in-frame clones and lacks some. Of around 110,000 clones listed, around 90% are singletons. The sequencing input was blood. The receptor source for this set is a woman in her seventies in good health.

The chain employs TRBV27 and TRBJ1-2, with D possibly being TRBD1 (6 bases). This CDR3 contains 13 residues. Germline lookup yields CDR1 MNHEY and CDR2 SMNVEV (reference sequence). Trimming removed 3 bases from V and 4 bases from J, with 9 bases in between. For the CDR3, the DNA is TGTGCCAGCAGTTTGGGGGGCACCTATGGCTACACCTTC. Translating gives CASSLGGTYGYTF.

The genes are TRBV5-6 and TRBJ1-2; tentatively, D is TRBD1 (5 bases). V was pared by 7 bases and J by 3 bases, with 19 bases between. This CDR3 is 15 amino acids long. CDR1 is SGHDT, CDR2 YYEEEE, per germline. The CDR3 DNA reads as TGTGCCAGCCTGAATAGGCGCAGCAGGGACTATGGCTACACCTTC. Translating it yields CASLNRRSRDYGYTF.

This chain uses TRBV5-1 with TRBJ1-4; 9 bases agree with TRBD1. Looked up from germline, CDR1 is SGHRS and CDR2 is YFSETQ. The CDR3 length is 15 residues. V was clipped by 4 bases and J by 5 bases; unmatched bases: 6. The CDR3: CASSTTGGRNEKLFF. CDR3 sequence (DNA): TGCGCCAGCAGCACAACAGGGGGCAGGAATGAAAAACTGTTTTTT.

This chain joins TRBV6-5 and TRBJ2-7; D perhaps matches TRBD1 (6 bases). CDR1 and CDR2 from the germline V gene are MNHEY and SVGAGI. The CDR3 totals 14 residues. V lost 5 bases and J lost 3, with 14 bases in between. The CDR3 nucleotides are TGTGCCAGCAGTAAACCGGGACACCTCTACGAGCAGTACTTC. It is translated as CASSKPGHLYEQYF.

The CDR3 sequence: CASSQAPSPLSYEQYF. The CDR3 DNA reads TGCGCCAGCAGCCAAGCGCCCAGTCCACTCTCCTACGAGCAGTACTTC. The chain uses TRBV4-1 and TRBJ2-7; D is unresolved. V lost 1 base and J lost 0, with 13 bases in between. Germline loops: CDR1 MGHRA, CDR2 YSYEKL. The CDR3 has 16 amino acids.

This clone was found once. The chain joins TRBV6-6 to TRBJ1-3, with 7 bases fitting TRBD1. The ends lost 9 bases at V and 0 bases at J; junction bases unmatched: 8. Germline V gene data show CDR1 as MNHNY and CDR2 as SVGAGI (reference sequence). The CDR3 extends over 15 amino acids. The CDR3 DNA reads TGTGCCAGTTCCTACAGGGGCAGCTCTGGAAACACCATATATTTT. Its translation is CASSYRGSSGNTIYF.

The genes are TRBV5-1 and TRBJ2-2; the D gene is possibly TRBD2 (5 bases). The CDR3 is made up of 17 amino acids. Deletions cut 4 bases from V and 5 bases from J, with 21 bases between. Per the germline V gene, CDR1 is SGHRS and CDR2 is YFSETQ. The CDR3 protein is CASSPRSHAGGTGELFF. Here the CDR3 DNA reads TGCGCCAGCAGCCCAAGGTCCCACGCGGGCGGTACCGGGGAGCTGTTTTTT.

The chain combines TRBV24-1 with TRBJ2-5; 7 bases fit TRBD1. V trimming: 6 bases; J trimming: 4 bases; junction bases outside the gene matches: 1. This CDR3 is built from 12 residues. Germline V gene lookup returns CDR1 KGHDR and CDR2 SFDVKD. The CDR3 sequence is CATSRGRETQYF. DNA for the CDR3: TGTGCCACCAGTAGGGGGCGAGAGACCCAGTACTTC.

This chain links TRBV7-8 with TRBJ2-7; 8 nucleotides match TRBD1. This CDR3 has 15 amino acids. The V segment lost 5 bases and the J segment 3 bases; nucleotides outside the gene matches: 9. The germline V gene has CDR1 SGHVS and CDR2 FQNEAQ. Written as DNA, the CDR3 is TGTGCCAGCAGCACAAACGCGGGACAGGACTACGAGCAGTACTTC. This codes for CASSTNAGQDYEQYF.

The chain is built from TRBV11-2 and TRBJ1-2; 9 nucleotides align to TRBD1. Germline CDR1 reads SGHAT; CDR2 reads FQNNGV. V dropped 3 bases and J dropped 4; count of bases not matched to a gene: 6. The CDR3 is made up of 15 amino acids. Here the CDR3 DNA reads TGTGCCAGCAGCTTGACAGGGGGTGATCTCTATGGCTACACCTTC. Translating it yields CASSLTGGDLYGYTF.

V gene TRBV27 combines with J gene TRBJ2-1, with TRBD2 matching 13 bases. With V trimmed by 7 bases and J by 8 bases, 11 bases remained unmatched. The CDR3 covers 16 residues. Germline V CDR1 and CDR2: MNHEY, SMNVEV (reference sequence). CDR3 coding DNA: TGTGCCAGCACCGAAGTGGGACTAGCGGGACTAGATGAGCAGTTCTTC. Translating gives CASTEVGLAGLDEQFF.

This rearrangement joins TRBV6-5 to TRBJ1-1, with D unresolved. In germline, CDR1 is MNHEY, CDR2 SVGAGI. This CDR3 is built from 14 residues. V was shortened by 6 bases and J by 6 bases, with 17 bases between the two germline ends. The CDR3: CASRRTDSGAEAFF. CDR3 coding DNA: TGTGCCAGCAGACGCACAGATTCGGGAGCTGAAGCTTTCTTT.

V is TRBV7-8 and J is TRBJ1-2, with 7 nucleotides matching TRBD1. Germline lookup yields CDR1 SGHVS and CDR2 FQNEAQ. This CDR3 is built from 14 residues. The junction had 6 bases not matched to a gene; V was cut back by 4 bases and J by 4 bases. The CDR3 sequence is CASSYDRVAYGYTF. CDR3 nucleotides: TGTGCCAGCAGCTACGACAGGGTAGCCTATGGCTACACCTTC.

V is TRBV5-1 and J is TRBJ1-5; the D gene is possibly TRBD1 (5 bases). The CDR3 spans 14 residues. Germline lookup yields CDR1 SGHRS and CDR2 YFSETQ. V was trimmed by 0 bases and J by 6 bases, leaving 10 bases between them. The CDR3 spells CASSLAAGGQPQHF. CDR3 DNA sequence: TGCGCCAGCAGCTTGGCCGCGGGGGGTCAGCCCCAGCATTTT.

This rearrangement joins TRBV19 to TRBJ1-4; the D gene is possibly TRBD1 (6 bases). The CDR3 spans 14 residues. The ends were cut back, 3 bases at V and 8 bases at J, with 13 bases in the middle. The germline gives CDR1 LNHDA, CDR2 SQIVND (reference sequence). The CDR3: CASSIRGQGEKLFF. CDR3 sequence (DNA): TGTGCCAGTAGTATCCGGGGGCAAGGGGAAAAACTGTTTTTT.

CDR3 nucleotide sequence: TGTGCCAGCAGCTACCGGGACCGCGTCGCCAATGAGCAGTTCTTC. Translation: CASSYRDRVANEQFF. The chain employs TRBV3-1 (or the pseudogene TRBV3-2) and TRBJ2-1; the D call may be TRBD1 or TRBD2 (5 bases each). CDR3 length equals 15 residues. Trimming shortened V by 5 bases and J by 6 bases, and 17 bases separated the two germline ends. Germline CDR1 is LGHDT and CDR2 is YNNKEL (reference sequence).

The rearrangement links TRBV6-5 to TRBJ2-7; 12 bases line up with TRBD1. CDR1 is MNHEY, CDR2 SVGAGI, per germline. Unmatched junction bases numbered 7, after V lost 6 bases and J lost 7 bases. This CDR3 has 14 residues. CDR3: CASRPGQGAHEQYF. The CDR3 DNA reads as TGTGCCAGCAGACCGGGACAGGGGGCGCATGAGCAGTACTTC.

This chain connects TRBV11-3 to TRBJ2-5; the D is unclear. This CDR3 region has 13 residues. The V gene lost 1 base and the J gene lost 4 bases, with 7 bases spanning the gap. Germline V gives CDR1 SGHNT, CDR2 YENEEA. CDR3 nucleotide sequence: TGTGCCAGCAGCTTAGGCCCCCCAGAGACCCAGTACTTC. Encoded protein: CASSLGPPETQYF.

The chain employs TRBV6-5 and TRBJ2-7; 9 bases align to TRBD1. Germline CDR1 MNHEY, CDR2 SVGAGI. The V and J ends lost 6 bases and 2 bases, in that order; junction bases with no gene match: 8. The CDR3 has 15 amino acids. The CDR3 region is CASRGGQGSAYEQYF. The CDR3 nucleotides read TGTGCCAGCAGGGGGGGACAGGGATCAGCCTACGAGCAGTACTTC.

The table lists this clone with a count of one. The chain is built from TRBV10-3 and TRBJ1-3, with TRBD1 as a possible D gene (5 bases). The germline CDR1 and CDR2 sequences are ENHRY and SYGVKD. The CDR3 runs to 15 residues. Trimming left V 6 bases short and J 3 bases short, with 15 bases between. The CDR3 DNA is TGTGCCATCAGGGGCATCGGGGGAAATGGAAACACCATATATTTT. It is translated as CAIRGIGGNGNTIYF.

The CDR3: CASSPGQEEDEQFF. CDR3 DNA: TGTGCCAGCAGTCCGGGACAGGAGGAAGATGAGCAGTTCTTC. The chain is built from TRBV6-2 or TRBV6-3 and TRBJ2-1; 8 nucleotides match TRBD1. Germline V lookup: CDR1 MNHEY, CDR2 SVGEGT. J lost 8 bases, V lost 5 bases, and 8 bases had no gene match. The CDR3 totals 14 residues.

The rearrangement links TRBV27 to TRBJ1-1; unclear D gene. The CDR3 runs to 14 residues. The V gene lost 1 base and the J gene lost 1 base, with 7 bases spanning the gap. The germline V gene encodes CDR1 MNHEY and CDR2 SMNVEV (reference sequence). The CDR3 region is CASSLFGQNTEAFF. The CDR3 DNA sequence: TGTGCCAGCAGTTTATTCGGCCAGAACACTGAAGCTTTCTTT.

J is TRBJ1-6 and V is TRBV6-5; perhaps TRBD1 as D (5 bases). This CDR3 is built from 13 residues. Germline V gene lookup returns CDR1 MNHEY and CDR2 SVGAGI. V dropped 5 bases and J dropped 11 bases, with 13 bases sitting between them. CDR3 in amino acids: CASSRGSGAPLHF. The CDR3 DNA sequence: TGTGCCAGCAGTAGAGGGTCGGGGGCACCCCTCCACTTT.

CDR3 region: CAISQGGVRGNTIYF. CDR3 DNA sequence: TGTGCCATCAGTCAGGGTGGGGTTCGTGGAAACACCATATATTTT. The chain recombines TRBV10-3 with TRBJ1-3; tentatively, D is TRBD1 (5 bases). Germline V gives CDR1 ENHRY, CDR2 SYGVKD. CDR3 length: 15 amino acids. V was clipped by 5 bases and J by 3 bases, with 14 bases between them.

The V and J genes are TRBV5-4 and TRBJ2-7; no firm D call. Looked up from germline, CDR1 is SGHNT and CDR2 is YYREEE (reference sequence). The CDR3 length is 11 residues. DNA for the CDR3: TGTGCGGTTGGGGTGGGCTACGAGCAGTACTTC. Its translation is CAVGVGYEQYF.

This chain links TRBV5-1 with TRBJ2-5; D is perhaps TRBD1 or TRBD2 (6 bases each). Germline V gene sequence: CDR1 SGHRS, CDR2 YFSETQ. The V end lost 0 bases, the J end lost 3 bases, and 15 bases lay between the germline ends. CDR3 length: 16 residues. CDR3 nucleotide sequence: TGCGCCAGCAGCTTGGAAGGGGGGCTCCTTAAAGAGACCCAGTACTTC. Its translation is CASSLEGGLLKETQYF.

The gene calls are TRBV7-3 and TRBJ1-6, with unresolved D. This CDR3 has 15 amino acids. V lost 5 bases to trimming and J lost 3 bases, with 11 bases between them. The germline gives CDR1 SGHTA, CDR2 FQGTGA. The CDR3 DNA reads TGTGCCAGCAGCCGGACTCCTGACTATAATTCACCCCTCCACTTT. Amino acid sequence: CASSRTPDYNSPLHF.

This clone has just one count. V and J are TRBV7-3 and TRBJ1-1; TRBD1 might be the D (6 bases). Per germline, CDR1 SGHTA and CDR2 FQGTGA. With 5 bases removed from V and 1 base from J, the gap between germline ends came to 14 bases. This CDR3 contains 15 residues. CDR3 DNA: TGTGCCAGCAGCCCAGCCCCGACAGGGAACACTGAAGCTTTCTTT. Translated, it gives CASSPAPTGNTEAFF. The full variable domain, rest sourced from reference TRBV7-3 and TRBJ1-1, is GAGVSQTPSNKVTEKGKYVELRCDPISGHTALYWYRQSLGQGPEFLIYFQGTGAADDSGLPNDRFFAVRPEGSVSTLKIQRTERGDSAVYLCASSPAPTGNTEAFFGQGTRLTVV.

This clone showed up just a few times. This chain links TRBV9 with TRBJ1-3, with a possible D match to TRBD1 (6 bases). The CDR3 covers 14 residues. From germline, CDR1 is SGDLS and CDR2 YYNGEE. V gave up 4 bases and J gave up 0 bases, with 8 bases separating them. CDR3 DNA: TGTGCCAGCAGCAAGGGGGGCTCTGGAAACACCATATATTTT. Protein: CASSKGGSGNTIYF.

V and J are TRBV29-1 and TRBJ2-7; the match to TRBD1 covers 9 bases. CDR1 is SQVTM and CDR2 is ANQGSEA in the germline V gene. This CDR3 contains 13 residues. With V trimmed by 4 bases and J by 5 bases, 6 bases remained unmatched. The CDR3 DNA follows: TGCAGCGTTGCGGGACAGGGCTTAGACGAGCAGTACTTC. Its translation is CSVAGQGLDEQYF.